A selection of T cell receptor beta chains follows, all from one sample in a study of blood T cell repertoires in COVID-19. Profiled with immunoSEQ multiplex PCR; TCRdb holds only in-frame clones, not every one. The sample carries about 220,000 clones, less than 90% recorded once. Specimen: peripheral blood. These receptors came from a woman aged 55-69 years who had recovered from COVID-19. CDR3s include the opening cysteine and the closing phenylalanine or tryptophan. D genes are given only for firm matches. The size field is filled for only some rows; it gives once, few, many or a size class.

size	V	J	D	DNA	CDR3
NA	TRBV6-1	TRBJ1-5	NA	TGTGCCAGCAGTGAAGTCGGAGGAGTTCAGCCCCAGCATTTT	CASSEVGGVQPQHF
NA	TRBV30	TRBJ2-7	TRBD2	TGTGCCTGGAGTGGGACTAGCTCCTACGAGCAGTACTTC	CAWSGTSSYEQYF
once	TRBV5-5	TRBJ2-3	TRBD2	TGTGCCAGCAGCCCGGAGGGCGGGGGAGATACGCAGTATTTT	CASSPEGGGDTQYF
NA	TRBV7-9	TRBJ1-2	TRBD1	TGTGCCAGCAGCAGGGGACAGGCCCACTATGGCTACACCTTC	CASSRGQAHYGYTF
NA	TRBV16	TRBJ1-1	TRBD1	TGTGCCAGCAGCCAATCTCAGGGGGCCCACACTGAAGCTTTCTTT	CASSQSQGAHTEAFF
NA	TRBV10-2	TRBJ2-7	TRBD1	TGCGCCAGCAGGGGACAGGCCGGGTACGAGCAGTACTTC	CASRGQAGYEQYF
NA	TRBV19	TRBJ2-3	TRBD1	TGTGCCAGTAGCGACAGGGGCCGCACAGATACGCAGTATTTT	CASSDRGRTDTQYF
NA	TRBV4-1	TRBJ2-7	TRBD2	TGCGCCAGCAGTCAATTCGGACTAGCGGGGAACGAGCAGTACTTC	CASSQFGLAGNEQYF
NA	TRBV13	TRBJ2-1	NA	TGTGCCAGCAGCTTAAAAACTCTCTCCTACAATGAGCAGTTCTTC	CASSLKTLSYNEQFF
NA	TRBV15	TRBJ1-1	NA	TGTGCCACCAGCAGAATGAGGGGAGGTACTGAAGCTTTCTTT	CATSRMRGGTEAFF
once	TRBV30	TRBJ1-1	TRBD1	TGTGCCTGGAGTGTACCGGGACAGCGTTTGCTGAACACTGAAGCTTTCTTT	CAWSVPGQRLLNTEAFF
NA	TRBV18	TRBJ2-1	NA	TGTGCCAGCTCACCGGCAGGGGGGTCCTACAATGAGCAGTTCTTC	CASSPAGGSYNEQFF
NA	TRBV6-1	TRBJ2-7	TRBD2	TGTGCCAGCAGTGAGGCCGGGACGCGGGGGGTATACGAGCAGTACTTC	CASSEAGTRGVYEQYF
NA	TRBV9	TRBJ1-4	NA	TGTGCCAGCAGCGCCGGCCAGGCAACTAATGAAAAACTGTTTTTT	CASSAGQATNEKLFF
few	TRBV7-3	TRBJ2-2	NA	TGTGCCAGCAGCCCGGGCGGGGAGCTGTTTTTT	CASSPGGELFF
NA	TRBV6-5	TRBJ1-1	TRBD1	TGTGCCAGCAGTCCAACCAGGGGGCGTGGGGAAGCTTTCTTT	CASSPTRGRGEAFF
NA	TRBV10-2	TRBJ2-2	TRBD2	TGCGCCAGCAGTGAGACTAGCGACGGCACCGGGGAGCTGTTTTTT	CASSETSDGTGELFF
NA	TRBV11-2	TRBJ2-1	TRBD1	TGTGCCAGCCAAACCTACAGGGGCCCTGAGTACAATGAGCAGTTCTTC	CASQTYRGPEYNEQFF
NA	TRBV5-4	TRBJ1-6	NA	TGTGCCACAGGGGACCGATTTAATTCACCCCTCCACTTT	CATGDRFNSPLHF
NA	TRBV7-9	TRBJ2-2	NA	TGTGCCAGCAGCTTAGGAACCCTTAGACAAGCCGGGGAGCTGTTTTTT	CASSLGTLRQAGELFF
few	TRBV6-2/TRBV6-3	TRBJ2-3	TRBD2	TGTGCCAGCAGTTACGGACTAGCGGACCAAACAGATACGCAGTATTTT	CASSYGLADQTDTQYF
NA	TRBV10-3	TRBJ1-2	NA	TGTGCCATCAGTGAGTCCGGGGTCGGCTACACCTTC	CAISESGVGYTF
NA	TRBV7-3	TRBJ2-2	NA	TGTGCCAGCAGCCCGGGACATTTCACCGGGGAGCTGTTTTTT	CASSPGHFTGELFF
NA	TRBV10-3	TRBJ2-3	TRBD2	TGTGCCATCAGGACTAGCGGGGTGAGCACAGATACGCAGTATTTT	CAIRTSGVSTDTQYF
NA	TRBV5-6	TRBJ1-4	TRBD1	TGTGCCAGCAGCCGTTACAGGGGTCCCGATGAAAAACTGTTTTTT	CASSRYRGPDEKLFF
NA	TRBV2	TRBJ1-5	TRBD1	TGTGCCAGCAGTGTAGGGGGCAGAAGCAATCAGCCCCAGCATTTT	CASSVGGRSNQPQHF
NA	TRBV6-5	TRBJ2-5	TRBD1	TGTGCCAGCAGAGCGACAGGGAAAGTTTCCCAGTACTTC	CASRATGKVSQYF
NA	TRBV5-1	TRBJ2-1	NA	TGCGCCAGCAGCTTGGCCTCAGCGGGCGAGCAGTTCTTC	CASSLASAGEQFF
NA	TRBV4-3	TRBJ2-1	TRBD1	TGCGCCAGCAGCCAGGGACAGGGGACCTACAATGAGCAGTTCTTC	CASSQGQGTYNEQFF
NA	TRBV7-6	TRBJ2-1	TRBD2	TGTGCCAGCAGCTTAGCGCCCCTCATAGCGGGGGTTTACAATGAGCAGTTCTTC	CASSLAPLIAGVYNEQFF
NA	TRBV10-3	TRBJ2-5	TRBD2	TGTGCCATCAGCCCGAGTGGGGGTTCGGGATCTAGCGGGGAAGAGACCCAGTACTTC	CAISPSGGSGSSGEETQYF
NA	TRBV7-9	TRBJ1-1	NA	TGTGCCAGCAGCCCATGGTTAGTGTCCGGGGAAACTGAAGCTTTCTTT	CASSPWLVSGETEAFF
NA	TRBV27	TRBJ2-3	NA	TGTGCCAGCAGTTTCTCGGACTTACGAGATACGCAGTATTTT	CASSFSDLRDTQYF
NA	TRBV19	TRBJ2-1	TRBD2	TGTGCCAGTAGTCCCAGACTAGCGAGGGAGGGTGAGCAGTTCTTC	CASSPRLAREGEQFF
NA	TRBV6-2/TRBV6-3	TRBJ2-1	NA	TGTGCCAGCAGCCCCAGGGACAATGAGCAGTTCTTC	CASSPRDNEQFF
NA	TRBV9	TRBJ2-3	TRBD2	TGTGCCAGCAGCGTAGCGAGCGGGGGGGCCGGGGATACGCAGTATTTT	CASSVASGGAGDTQYF
few	TRBV30	TRBJ1-5	NA	TGTGCCTGGAGTGGACAGGTGCGAGGGCCCCAGCATTTT	CAWSGQVRGPQHF
NA	TRBV28	TRBJ2-2	TRBD2	TGTGCCAGCGGCTGGACTAGCGGGGGAGTTGGGGAGCTGTTTTTT	CASGWTSGGVGELFF
once	TRBV7-9	TRBJ2-3	TRBD2	TGTGCCAGCAGCTCGGATAGCGGGGGACGCACAGATACGCAGTATTTT	CASSSDSGGRTDTQYF
once	TRBV4-2	TRBJ1-2	NA	TGTGCCAGCAGCCAAGATACGAGCGGGATTTATGGCTACACCTTC	CASSQDTSGIYGYTF
NA	TRBV5-6	TRBJ2-2	TRBD1	TGTGCCAGCAGCTTTGGGACAGGGGGCGCGACCGCCGGGGAGCTGTTTTTT	CASSFGTGGATAGELFF
NA	TRBV3-1/TRBV3-2	TRBJ2-5	NA	TGTGCCAGCACTGAATGGTCCCTGGGGCCCCAGTACTTC	CASTEWSLGPQYF
NA	TRBV9	TRBJ2-1	TRBD2	TGTGCCAGCAGCGTAGGAATAGCGGGGGGTTCCTACAATGAGCAGTTCTTC	CASSVGIAGGSYNEQFF
few	TRBV6-6	TRBJ2-7	TRBD1	TGTGCCAGCAGCGCCCGGACAGGGAATAACGGCGAGCAGTACTTC	CASSARTGNNGEQYF
NA	TRBV12-3/TRBV12-4	TRBJ1-4	NA	TGTGCCAGCAGTCTGGGGGGGAAACTGTTTTTT	CASSLGGKLFF
NA	TRBV6-2/TRBV6-3	TRBJ1-5	NA	TGTGCCAGCAGCCGCAAGGACACTTACGGCAATCAGCCCCAGCATTTT	CASSRKDTYGNQPQHF